What follows describes a single T cell receptor beta chain. The data belong to a study of blood T cell repertoires in COVID-19. Study at large: COVID-19 samples collected from the United States, Italy and Spain covered acute and convalescent phases. The analysed material was cDNA or gDNA that came from T cells, B-cell-depleted T cells, or PBMCs.

Data came from immunoSEQ multiplex PCR; TCRdb stores just in-frame clones and leaves some out. The sample has roughly 220,000 clones, about 83% seen once. The participants were between about 18 and 95 years old and came from 20 to 30 US areas. Before being deemed recovered, Cohort 3 donors had two negative PCRs, clearance, or symptom resolution. The ends were cut back, 3 bases at V and 2 bases at J, with 10 bases in the middle. This CDR3 has 14 amino acids. Per the germline V gene, CDR1 is LNHDA and CDR2 is SQIVND (reference sequence). Sequenced material: PBMCs or T cells enriched from blood (not recorded which). The rearrangement joins TRBV19 to TRBJ1-2; weak D call: TRBD1 (5 bases). The TCR was taken from a woman aged 40 to 50 who had recovered from COVID-19. In DNA form, the CDR3 reads TGTGCCAGTAGTATCGCGGGGGTAAACTATGGCTACACCTTC. It is translated as CASSIAGVNYGYTF.